The sequence of this T cell receptor beta chain was determined in a study of cytotoxic CD8 clonotypes in ibrutinib-treated CLL. About the research overall: The study included 11 relapsed/refractory and 15 treatment-naive patients; under 18 had IGHV unmutated disease. General observations from the study: Lymph node repertoires were not studied, and sampling times were unmatched. The clonality went up when patients responded to ibrutinib and dropped back toward baseline at progression.

Investigators sought sequencing depths of between 1 in 200,000 and 1 in 1 million T cells. Clones were read by immunoSEQ multiplex PCR, and TCRdb kept only the in-frame ones, dropping some. The sample yields under 200,000 clones, 81% seen once. A remark on this clone: The target antigen is unknown.

The receptor's source is a human donor with chronic lymphocytic leukemia. Sequences were derived from PBMCs, sampled after 12 months of ibrutinib treatment.

In nucleotides, the CDR3 is TGTGCCAGCAGCGTAGGTCGGTCAGACACCGGGGAGCTGTTTTTT. As protein: CASSVGRSDTGELFF. V gene TRBV9 combines with J gene TRBJ2-2; no reliable D call. Germline V lookup: CDR1 SGDLS, CDR2 YYNGEE. V was pared by 0 bases and J by 3 bases, with 9 bases between. This CDR3 has 15 residues.